The T cell receptor beta chain under discussion was sequenced for a study of blood T cell repertoires in COVID-19. Looking at the study overall: Samples taken during acute and convalescent COVID-19 were collected in the United States, Italy and Spain. Sources were T cells, B-cell-depleted T cells, or PBMCs; the material itself was cDNA or gDNA.

The Seattle patients, enrolled during active infection, were followed longitudinally. Original processing methods: Estimates of nucleated cell counts were drawn from the amplification of reference gene primers. Measured with immunoSEQ multiplex PCR; TCRdb has only the in-frame clones, and not every one. The V and J calls and clone size were taken over from that table, and D and trimming were inferred from the DNA. The sample holds roughly 150,000 clones, around 86% seen once. The CDR3 is 15 amino acids. V lost 0 bases and J lost 2, with 7 bases in between. CDR1 is KGHSH and CDR2 is LQKENI in the germline V gene.

The clonotype was recovered from a woman older than 75 with COVID-19, enrolled during active disease. Sequencing was performed on peripheral blood. This chain joins TRBV18 and TRBJ2-2; no firm D call. CDR3: CASSPPSTNTGELFF. CDR3 in DNA: TGTGCCAGCTCACCACCTTCGACAAACACCGGGGAGCTGTTTTTT.